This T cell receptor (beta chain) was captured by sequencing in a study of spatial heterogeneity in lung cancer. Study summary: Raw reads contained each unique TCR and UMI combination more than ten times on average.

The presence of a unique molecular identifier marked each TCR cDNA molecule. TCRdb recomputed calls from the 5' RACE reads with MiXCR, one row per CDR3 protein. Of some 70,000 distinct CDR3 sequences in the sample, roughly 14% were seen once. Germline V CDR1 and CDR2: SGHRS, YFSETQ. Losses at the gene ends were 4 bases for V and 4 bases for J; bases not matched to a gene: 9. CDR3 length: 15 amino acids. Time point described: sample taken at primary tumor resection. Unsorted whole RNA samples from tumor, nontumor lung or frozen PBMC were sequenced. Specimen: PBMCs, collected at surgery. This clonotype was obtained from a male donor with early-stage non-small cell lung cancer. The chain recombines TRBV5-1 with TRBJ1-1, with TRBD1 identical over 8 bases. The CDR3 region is CASSPGDRYTTEAFF. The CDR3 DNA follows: TGCGCCAGCAGCCCTGGGGACAGGTACACCACTGAAGCTTTCTTT.